This T cell receptor (beta chain) was sequenced for a study of OX40 agonist ivuxolimab in advanced cancers. Overall study results and limits: People who partly responded at 0.1-3.0 mg/kg had some of the least clonal expansion seen.

As regards this clone: Its antigen remains unknown.

CDR3 length: 14 residues. In germline, CDR1 is MNHNS, CDR2 SASEGT. The V and J ends lost 6 bases and 6 bases respectively, with 12 bases between them. TCRdb's copy holds only in-frame clones and misses some; the assay was immunoSEQ multiplex PCR. The table shows more than 50,000 clones, with 75% to 90% occurring only once. The source is an adult with an advanced solid tumor such as melanoma, head and neck, liver or kidney cancer. This specimen was CD4+ or CD8+ T cells sorted from blood, taken in a trial of the OX40 agonist ivuxolimab. The chain couples TRBV6-1 to TRBJ1-6; D call uncertain. CDR3 protein: CASSSTPINSPLHF. The CDR3 DNA reads TGTGCCAGCAGCTCGACACCGATTAATTCACCCCTCCACTTT.